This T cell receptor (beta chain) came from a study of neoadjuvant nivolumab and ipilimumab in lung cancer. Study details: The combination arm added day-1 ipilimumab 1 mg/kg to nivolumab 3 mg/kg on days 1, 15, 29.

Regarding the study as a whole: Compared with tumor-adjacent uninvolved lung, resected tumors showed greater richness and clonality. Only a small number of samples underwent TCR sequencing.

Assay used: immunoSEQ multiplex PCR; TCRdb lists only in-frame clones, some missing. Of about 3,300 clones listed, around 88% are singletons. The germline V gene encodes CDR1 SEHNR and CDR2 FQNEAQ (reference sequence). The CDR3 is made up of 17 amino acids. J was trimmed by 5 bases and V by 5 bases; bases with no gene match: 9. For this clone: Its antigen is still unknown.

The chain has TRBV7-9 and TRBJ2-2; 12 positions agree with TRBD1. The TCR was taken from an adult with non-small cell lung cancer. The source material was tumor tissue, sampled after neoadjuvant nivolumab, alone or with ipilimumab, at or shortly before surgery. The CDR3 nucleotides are TGTGCCAGCAGCCTGGGACAGGGGGCGGTGGAGACCGGGGAGCTGTTTTTT. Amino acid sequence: CASSLGQGAVETGELFF.